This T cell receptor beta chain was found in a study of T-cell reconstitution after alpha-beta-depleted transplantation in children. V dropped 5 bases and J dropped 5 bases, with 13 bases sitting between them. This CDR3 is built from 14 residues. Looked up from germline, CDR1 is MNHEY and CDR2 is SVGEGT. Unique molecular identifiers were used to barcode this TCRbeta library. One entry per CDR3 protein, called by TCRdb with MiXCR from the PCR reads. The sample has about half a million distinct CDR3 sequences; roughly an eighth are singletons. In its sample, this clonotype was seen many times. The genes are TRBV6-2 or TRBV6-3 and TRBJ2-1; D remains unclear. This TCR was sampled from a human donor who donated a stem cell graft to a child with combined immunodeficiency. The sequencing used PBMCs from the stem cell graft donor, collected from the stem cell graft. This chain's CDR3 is CASSRIGGDNEQFF. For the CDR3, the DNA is TGTGCCAGCAGTAGGATTGGCGGAGACAATGAGCAGTTCTTC.